This TCR beta chain was captured in a study of T cell repertoires in cytomegalovirus infection. About the research overall: It can be stated that public TCR beta signatures indicated CMV infection as well as a matching HLA type. Study-wide points: Cumulative public TCR beta family frequency identified carriers of CMV plus the relevant HLA. Dominating the ex vivo response were TCR beta clonotypes that were CMV-specific and HLA-C-restricted.

A note on this clonotype: The antigen remains undetermined.

Via MiXCR, TCRdb re-called the reads, giving one row per CDR3 protein. Of 500,000 to 600,000 distinct CDR3 sequences in the sample, 16% were seen once. The ends were cut back, 4 bases at V and 4 bases at J, with 17 bases in the middle. The length of the CDR3 is 17 residues. Per germline, CDR1 MNHEY and CDR2 SMNVEV (reference sequence). This sequence originates from a human donor in good health (CMV status not recorded). Some clones in this sample may be carry-over from other donors' samples. The sample comprised CD8+ T cells from PBMCs. The rearrangement uses TRBV27 and TRBJ2-6; D possibly corresponds to TRBD2 (6 bases). The CDR3 loop is CASSSGGYLRGANVLTF. The CDR3, as DNA: TGTGCCAGCAGTTCCGGGGGATATCTGAGAGGGGCCAACGTCCTGACTTTC.